The clone carrying this TCR beta chain was counted a single time. Libraries were prepared by immunoSEQ multiplex PCR; TCRdb keeps only in-frame clonotypes and omits some of them. The data contain more than 300,000 clones, more than 85% of them seen just once; the ten biggest clones take up about 4.6%. This sample stems from a study of Ad26.COV2.S vaccination and SARS-CoV-2 variants. The sample's treatment: over 15 received Ad26.COV2.S at low or high dose, single or two shots; roughly five received placebo; per-sample allocation not given. Sampling occurred on day 63 after the first vaccine or placebo injection. The CDR3 has 13 amino acids. CDR1 LGHDT and CDR2 YNNKEL come from the germline V gene (reference sequence). V was pared by 0 bases and J by 4 bases, with 7 bases between.

The chain is built from TRBV3-1 (or the pseudogene TRBV3-2) and TRBJ2-7; D is ambiguous. Sequenced material: peripheral blood, taken in a trial of Ad26.COV2.S vaccine versus placebo. This clonotype was sampled from a person between 18 and 65 years old who received the Ad26.COV2.S COVID-19 vaccine or a placebo. CDR3 in DNA: TGTGCCAGCAGCCAAGATACGGGTTACGAGCAGTACTTC. Protein: CASSQDTGYEQYF.